Listed below are T cell receptor beta chains from one sample, sequenced in a study of breast tumors, draining lymph nodes, adjacent tissues. MiXCR was run by TCRdb on the multiplex PCR reads, yielding one entry per CDR3 protein. This sample carries about 89,000 distinct CDR3 sequences, around 30% of them seen once, and the ten largest clones take about 8%. The sample comprised axillary lymph node tissue. The receptors were gathered from a female donor with breast cancer. Some clones in this sample may be carry-over from other donors' samples. CDR3s leave out the opening cysteine and the closing phenylalanine or tryptophan. The size field is filled for only some rows; it gives once, few, many or a size class.

abundance: many
v_gene: TRBV20-1
CDR3aa: SALSRRNEQF

abundance: many
v_gene: TRBV9
CDR3aa: ASSVTGTSGGELF

abundance: many
v_gene: TRBV7-9
CDR3aa: ASTSLGFEETQY

abundance: NA
v_gene: TRBV5-4
CDR3aa: ASTTANSGNTVY

abundance: once
v_gene: TRBV5-1
CDR3aa: ASSRDGAYDQC

abundance: NA
v_gene: TRBV20-1
CDR3aa: SAPGRYYEQY

abundance: many
v_gene: TRBV6-5
CDR3aa: ASSYLGQGRAREQF

abundance: many
v_gene: TRBV5-1
CDR3aa: ASSLAVGPGYT

abundance: many
v_gene: TRBV7-2
CDR3aa: ASSSTGGGYNEQF

abundance: medium-sized
v_gene: TRBV19
CDR3aa: ASKPPGMNTGELF

abundance: few
v_gene: TRBV28
CDR3aa: ASLGTGQWNTGELF

abundance: NA
v_gene: TRBV6-2/TRBV6-3
CDR3aa: ASSYSRSTSFGL

abundance: many
v_gene: TRBV5-1
CDR3aa: ASSLESGYGYNEQF

abundance: many
v_gene: TRBV12-3/TRBV12-4
CDR3aa: ASSLTGGSEQY

abundance: NA
v_gene: TRBV10-3
CDR3aa: AISGPINPAGGVTDTQY

abundance: many
v_gene: TRBV20-1
CDR3aa: SASGQETQY

abundance: many
v_gene: TRBV7-9
CDR3aa: ASSSTSISDEQY

abundance: NA
v_gene: TRBV30
CDR3aa: AWSVRRQLLAKNIQY

abundance: many
v_gene: TRBV9
CDR3aa: ASSVALRGTGANVLT

abundance: many
v_gene: TRBV3-1
CDR3aa: ASGNRDLGTDGYT

abundance: many
v_gene: TRBV7-3
CDR3aa: ASSLGTSGNEELF

abundance: NA
v_gene: TRBV20-1
CDR3aa: SARRQTMNTEAF

abundance: many
v_gene: TRBV11-2
CDR3aa: ASSLALPGQTRRNNSPLH

abundance: many
v_gene: TRBV20-1
CDR3aa: SARAIQGVTTQY

abundance: many
v_gene: TRBV5-8
CDR3aa: ASSRRHLDLNQPQH

abundance: many
v_gene: TRBV20-1
CDR3aa: SAEREITYEQY

abundance: many
v_gene: TRBV12-3/TRBV12-4
CDR3aa: ASSFGPHEQY

abundance: many
v_gene: TRBV6-1
CDR3aa: ASSQGVNTIY

abundance: once
v_gene: TRBV7-8
CDR3aa: ASTLGVVANTGELF

abundance: many
v_gene: TRBV7-8
CDR3aa: ASSRETVEAF

abundance: NA
v_gene: TRBV20-1
CDR3aa: SAVSQRGRNQLQH

abundance: many
v_gene: TRBV6-2/TRBV6-3
CDR3aa: ASTTLLGGDGANVLT

abundance: once
v_gene: TRBV27
CDR3aa: ASSINSRGIRNQPQH

abundance: few
v_gene: TRBV4-3
CDR3aa: ASSPSGSGDTQY

abundance: many
v_gene: TRBV5-1
CDR3aa: ASSFLAGQPNEQF

abundance: many
v_gene: TRBV2
CDR3aa: ASSDSIQETQY

abundance: many
v_gene: TRBV7-9
CDR3aa: ASSLAGGYDEQY

abundance: NA
v_gene: TRBV7-9
CDR3aa: ASNLDPHAGNTIY

abundance: many
v_gene: TRBV27
CDR3aa: ASSASSGRDTQY